These T cell receptor beta chains were read from a single sample in a study of PD-1 blockade in classical Hodgkin lymphoma. Measured with immunoSEQ multiplex PCR; TCRdb has only the in-frame clones, and not every one. This table has 1,500 to 2,000 clones, around two thirds appearing once. The sample consisted of CD8+ T cells from blood, taken at baseline. These TCRs come from a human donor with classical Hodgkin lymphoma. Both conserved end residues are part of each CDR3.

V: TRBV7-9; J: TRBJ2-2; length: 16; CDR3: CASSLPSGRSYGELFF
V: TRBV27; J: TRBJ2-7; length: 13; CDR3: CASSFGGTYEQYF
V: TRBV27; J: TRBJ2-7; length: 14; CDR3: CASSLALSSYEQYF
V: TRBV28; J: TRBJ2-1; length: 16; CDR3: CASSASSGRALDEQFF
V: TRBV11-3; J: TRBJ2-5; length: 15; CDR3: CASSLTDSRHETQYF
V: TRBV9; J: TRBJ2-3; length: 14; CDR3: CASSASGSTDTQYF
V: TRBV21-1; J: TRBJ2-3; length: 16; CDR3: CASSKVYGHGTDTQYF
V: TRBV6-1; J: TRBJ1-4; length: 16; CDR3: CASSEEPGGPNEKLFF
V: TRBV27; J: TRBJ2-5; length: 16; CDR3: CASSTDGTSGQETQYF
V: TRBV7-9; J: TRBJ2-6; length: 16; CDR3: CASATGARSGANVLTF
V: TRBV27; J: TRBJ2-1; length: 15; CDR3: CASRLDGSSYNEQFF
V: TRBV27; J: TRBJ2-7; length: 12; CDR3: CASSWRGGEQYF
V: TRBV7-9; J: TRBJ2-7; length: 16; CDR3: CASSPSSGSGTYEQYF
V: TRBV7-2; J: TRBJ1-2; length: 16; CDR3: CASSVEGGRGGSGYTF
V: TRBV6-1; J: TRBJ1-5; length: 14; CDR3: CASRSAPTTSAQHF
V: TRBV7-5; J: TRBJ2-2; length: 15; CDR3: CASSTTGRDTGELFF
V: TRBV9; J: TRBJ2-7; length: 16; CDR3: CASSVELGGPSYEQYF
V: TRBV2; J: TRBJ2-4; length: 15; CDR3: CASSDVRVAKNIQYF
V: TRBV28; J: TRBJ2-2; length: 18; CDR3: CASSFRRLGKGSTGELFF
V: TRBV29-1; J: TRBJ1-4; length: 14; CDR3: CSVGGERLNEKLFF
V: TRBV7-8; J: TRBJ2-7; length: 16; CDR3: CASSFTFQGIPYEQYF
V: TRBV2; J: TRBJ2-6; length: 17; CDR3: CASSYPGLDSGANVLTF
V: TRBV6-4; J: TRBJ2-7; length: 15; CDR3: CASSDESDFAYEQYF
V: TRBV4-1; J: TRBJ2-5; length: 13; CDR3: CASTDTGQETQYF
V: TRBV7-9; J: TRBJ2-2; length: 17; CDR3: CASSLGSGTDNTGELFF
V: TRBV27; J: TRBJ2-7; length: 14; CDR3: CASSSRDNSYEQYF
V: TRBV10-3; J: TRBJ1-2; length: 13; CDR3: CAIRKTGGYGYTF
V: TRBV11-2; J: TRBJ1-1; length: 14; CDR3: CASSLGQGGTEAFF
V: TRBV2; J: TRBJ1-1; length: 17; CDR3: CASSGTGTGHGENEAFF
V: TRBV9; J: TRBJ1-5; length: 15; CDR3: CASSAGTAGGWPQHF
V: TRBV14; J: TRBJ2-1; length: 12; CDR3: CASSQGGNEQFF
V: TRBV28; J: TRBJ2-7; length: 13; CDR3: CASSLIQGNEQYF
V: TRBV10-3; J: TRBJ2-3; length: 14; CDR3: CAISEKGGVDTQYF
V: TRBV6-9; J: TRBJ2-7; length: 14; CDR3: CASSSGTSGYEQYF
V: TRBV28; J: TRBJ2-1; length: 13; CDR3: CASSFASYNEQFF
V: TRBV5-6; J: TRBJ1-6; length: 15; CDR3: CASSRDRGYNSPLHF
V: TRBV6-4; J: TRBJ2-3; length: 14; CDR3: CASSDGQTQSTQYF
V: TRBV2; J: TRBJ2-4; length: 13; CDR3: CASRASSPNIQYF
V: TRBV28; J: TRBJ1-4; length: 15; CDR3: CASSPRGQRVRELFF
V: TRBV29-1; J: TRBJ1-2; length: 13; CDR3: CSVEPWGNYGYTF
V: TRBV25-1; J: TRBJ2-3; length: 18; CDR3: CASRPPPHRVGGTDTQYF
V: TRBV2; J: TRBJ1-4; length: 13; CDR3: CASRDPPGEKLFF
V: TRBV28; J: TRBJ2-3; length: 15; CDR3: CASSFLDTSTDTQYF
V: TRBV7-9; J: TRBJ2-7; length: 14; CDR3: CASSDSGGEAEQYF
V: TRBV28; J: TRBJ2-5; length: 15; CDR3: CASSFNGRSGKTQYF
V: TRBV28; J: TRBJ2-5; length: 16; CDR3: CASSLETGGGTETQYF